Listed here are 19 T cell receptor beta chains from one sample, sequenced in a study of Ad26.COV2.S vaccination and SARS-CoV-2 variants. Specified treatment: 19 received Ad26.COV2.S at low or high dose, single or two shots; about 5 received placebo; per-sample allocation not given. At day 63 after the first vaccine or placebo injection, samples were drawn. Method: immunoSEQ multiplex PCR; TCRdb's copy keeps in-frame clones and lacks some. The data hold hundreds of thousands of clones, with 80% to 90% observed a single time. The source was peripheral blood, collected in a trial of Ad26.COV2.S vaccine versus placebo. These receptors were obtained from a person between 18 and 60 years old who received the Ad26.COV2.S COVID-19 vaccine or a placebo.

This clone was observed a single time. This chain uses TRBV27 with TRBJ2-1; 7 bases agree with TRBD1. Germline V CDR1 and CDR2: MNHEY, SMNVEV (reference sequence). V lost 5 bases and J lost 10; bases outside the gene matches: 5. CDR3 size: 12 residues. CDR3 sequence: CASSDRVEEQFF. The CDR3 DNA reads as TGTGCCAGCAGTGACAGGGTCGAAGAGCAGTTCTTC.

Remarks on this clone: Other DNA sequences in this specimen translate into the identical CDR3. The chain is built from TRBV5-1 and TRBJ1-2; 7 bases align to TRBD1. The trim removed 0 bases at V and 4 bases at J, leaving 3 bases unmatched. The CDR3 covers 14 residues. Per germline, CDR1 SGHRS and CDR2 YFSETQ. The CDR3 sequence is CASSLGQGGYGYTF. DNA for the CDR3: TGCGCCAGCAGCTTGGGACAGGGTGGCTATGGCTACACCTTC.

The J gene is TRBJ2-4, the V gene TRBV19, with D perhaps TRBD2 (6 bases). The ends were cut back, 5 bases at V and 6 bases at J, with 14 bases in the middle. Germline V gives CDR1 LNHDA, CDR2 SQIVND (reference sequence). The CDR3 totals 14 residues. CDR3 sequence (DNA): TGTGCCAGTAGTTTGCTAGGGACTCGAAACATTCAGTACTTC. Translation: CASSLLGTRNIQYF.

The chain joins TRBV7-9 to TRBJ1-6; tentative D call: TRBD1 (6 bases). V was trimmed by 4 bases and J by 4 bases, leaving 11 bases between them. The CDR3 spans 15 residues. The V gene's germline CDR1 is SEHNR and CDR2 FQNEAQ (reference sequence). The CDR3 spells CASSSQGPYNSPLHF. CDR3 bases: TGTGCCAGCAGCTCACAGGGTCCATATAATTCACCCCTCCACTTT.

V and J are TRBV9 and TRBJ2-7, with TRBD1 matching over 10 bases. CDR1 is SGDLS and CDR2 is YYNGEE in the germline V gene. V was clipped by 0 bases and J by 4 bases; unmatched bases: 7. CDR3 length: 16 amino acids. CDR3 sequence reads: CASSVEGTGEGYEQYF. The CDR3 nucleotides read TGTGCCAGCAGCGTAGAGGGGACAGGGGAGGGGTACGAGCAGTACTTC. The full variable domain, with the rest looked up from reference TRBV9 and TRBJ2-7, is DSGVTQTPKHLITATGQRVTLRCSPRSGDLSVYWYQQSLDQGLQFLIQYYNGEERAKGNILERFSAQQFPDLHSELNLSSLELGDSALYFCASSVEGTGEGYEQYFGPGTRLTVT.

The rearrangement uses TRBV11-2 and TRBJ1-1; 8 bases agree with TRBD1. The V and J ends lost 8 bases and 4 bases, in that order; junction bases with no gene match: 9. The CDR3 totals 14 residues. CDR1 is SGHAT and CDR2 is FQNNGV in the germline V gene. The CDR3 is CASATGVWGTEAFF. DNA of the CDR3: TGTGCCAGCGCGACAGGGGTATGGGGCACTGAAGCTTTCTTT.

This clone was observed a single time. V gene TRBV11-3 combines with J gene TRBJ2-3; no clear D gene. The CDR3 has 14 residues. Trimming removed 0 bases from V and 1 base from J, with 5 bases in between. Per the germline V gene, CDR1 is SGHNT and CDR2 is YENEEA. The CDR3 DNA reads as TGTGCCAGCAGCTTAGAGGTCCGCACAGATACGCAGTATTTT. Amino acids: CASSLEVRTDTQYF.

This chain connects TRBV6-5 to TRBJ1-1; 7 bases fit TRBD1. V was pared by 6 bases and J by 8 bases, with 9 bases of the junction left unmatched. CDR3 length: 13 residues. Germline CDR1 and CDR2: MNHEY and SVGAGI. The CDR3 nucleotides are TGTGCCAGCAGCAGCACCACAGGGGTGGAAGCTTTCTTT. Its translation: CASSSTTGVEAFF.

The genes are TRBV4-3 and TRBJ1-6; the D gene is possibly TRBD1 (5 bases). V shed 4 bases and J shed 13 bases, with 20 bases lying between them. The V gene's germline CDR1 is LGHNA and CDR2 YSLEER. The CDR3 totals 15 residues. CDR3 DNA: TGCGCCAGCAGCCGTAGGGGAGGGACCCTCTTTCCCCTCCACTTT. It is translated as CASSRRGGTLFPLHF.

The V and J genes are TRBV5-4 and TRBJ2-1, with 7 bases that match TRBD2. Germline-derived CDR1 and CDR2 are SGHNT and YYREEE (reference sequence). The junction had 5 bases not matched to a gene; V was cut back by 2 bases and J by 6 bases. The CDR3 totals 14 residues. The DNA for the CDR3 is TGTGCCAGCAGCTTAGGACTAGTCGGCAATGAGCAGTTCTTC. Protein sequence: CASSLGLVGNEQFF.

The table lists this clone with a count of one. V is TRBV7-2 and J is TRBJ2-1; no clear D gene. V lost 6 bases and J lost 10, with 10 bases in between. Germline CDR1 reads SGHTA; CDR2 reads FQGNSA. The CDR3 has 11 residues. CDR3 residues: CASSSLGEQFF. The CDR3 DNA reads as TGTGCCAGCAGTTCGTTAGGGGAGCAGTTCTTC.

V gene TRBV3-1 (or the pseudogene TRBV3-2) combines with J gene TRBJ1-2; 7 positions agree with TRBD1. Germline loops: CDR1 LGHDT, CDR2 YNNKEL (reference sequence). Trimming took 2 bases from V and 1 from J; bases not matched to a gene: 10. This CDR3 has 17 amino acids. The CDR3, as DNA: TGTGCCAGCAGCCAACGCCCCCGGGACAGCTATAACTATGGCTACACCTTC. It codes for CASSQRPRDSYNYGYTF.

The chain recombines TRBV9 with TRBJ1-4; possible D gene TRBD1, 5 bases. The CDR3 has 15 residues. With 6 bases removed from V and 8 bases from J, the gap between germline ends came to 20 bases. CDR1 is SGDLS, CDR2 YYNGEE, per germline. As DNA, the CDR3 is TGTGCCAGCACTTCTGGGACGACGGTGGGAGAAAAACTGTTTTTT. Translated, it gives CASTSGTTVGEKLFF.

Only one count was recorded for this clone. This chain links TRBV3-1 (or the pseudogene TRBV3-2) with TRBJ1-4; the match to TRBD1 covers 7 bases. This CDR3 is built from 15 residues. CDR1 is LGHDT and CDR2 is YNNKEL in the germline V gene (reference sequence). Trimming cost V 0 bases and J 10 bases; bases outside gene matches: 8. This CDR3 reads CASSQDAQGWVKLFF. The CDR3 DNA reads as TGTGCCAGCAGCCAAGATGCACAGGGGTGGGTAAAACTGTTTTTT.

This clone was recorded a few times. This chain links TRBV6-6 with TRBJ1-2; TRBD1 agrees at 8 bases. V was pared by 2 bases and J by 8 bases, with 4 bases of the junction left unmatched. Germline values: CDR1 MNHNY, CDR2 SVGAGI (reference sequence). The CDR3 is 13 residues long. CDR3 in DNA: TGTGCCAGCAGTTACGAACAGGGGGGAGGCTACACCTTC. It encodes CASSYEQGGGYTF.

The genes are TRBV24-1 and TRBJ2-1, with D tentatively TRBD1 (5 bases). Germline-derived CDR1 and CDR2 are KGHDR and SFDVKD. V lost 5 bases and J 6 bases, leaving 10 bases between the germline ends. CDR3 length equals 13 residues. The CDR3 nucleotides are TGTGCCACCAGTGCCCCTAGGGGCAATGAGCAGTTCTTC. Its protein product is CATSAPRGNEQFF.

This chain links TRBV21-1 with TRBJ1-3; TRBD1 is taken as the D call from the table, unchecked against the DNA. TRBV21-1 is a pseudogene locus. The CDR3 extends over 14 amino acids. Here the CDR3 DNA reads TGTGCCACCCACCCTCCGACAGCGGGAAACACCATATATTTT. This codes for CATHPPTAGNTIYF.

This CDR3 is CASSWGTGHNSPLHF. The CDR3 DNA reads as TGTGCCAGCAGCTGGGGGACAGGCCATAATTCACCCCTCCACTTT. The rearrangement links TRBV7-9 to TRBJ1-6; 8 bases line up with TRBD1. The CDR3 sequence is 15 residues long. V was pared by 4 bases and J by 5 bases, with 4 bases of the junction left unmatched. Germline CDR1 and CDR2: SEHNR and FQNEAQ (reference sequence).

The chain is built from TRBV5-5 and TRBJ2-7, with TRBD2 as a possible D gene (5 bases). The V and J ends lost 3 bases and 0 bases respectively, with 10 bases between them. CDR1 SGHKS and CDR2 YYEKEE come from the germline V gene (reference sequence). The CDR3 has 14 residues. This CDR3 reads CASSSDLNSYEQYF. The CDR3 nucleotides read TGTGCCAGCAGCTCGGACTTGAACTCCTACGAGCAGTACTTC.